A single sample is the source of the 22 T cell receptor beta chains below, sequenced in a study of technical replicates of blood from a few donors. Assay used: immunoSEQ multiplex PCR; TCRdb lists only in-frame clones, some missing. The data contain over 70,000 clones, around 97% of them seen just once; the ten biggest clones take up over 0.2%. The sequenced sample was T cells isolated from PBMCs. These receptor sequences come from a human donor in good health.

The rearrangement uses TRBV6-5 and TRBJ1-5; 9 bases match TRBD1. Looked up from germline, CDR1 is MNHEY and CDR2 is SVGAGI. The CDR3 covers 14 residues. V lost 6 bases to trimming and J lost 9 bases; unmatched junction nucleotides: 9. The CDR3 sequence: CASREQGARGPQHF. CDR3 in DNA: TGTGCCAGCAGAGAACAGGGGGCTCGGGGGCCCCAGCATTTT.

The chain joins TRBV4-1 to TRBJ2-3; 7 bases agree with TRBD2. With 4 bases clipped from V and 1 base from J, the junction kept 11 bases outside the gene matches. The CDR3 consists of 17 residues. Germline values: CDR1 MGHRA, CDR2 YSYEKL. The CDR3 spells CASSLPPLAGGTDTQYF. The DNA of the CDR3 is TGCGCCAGCAGCCTCCCTCCCTTGGCGGGGGGCACAGATACGCAGTATTTT.

CDR3 amino acids: CASSLAGTSAQETQYF. The CDR3 bases are TGTGCCAGCAGCTTGGCCGGGACTAGCGCCCAAGAGACCCAGTACTTC. The chain links TRBV5-4 to TRBJ2-5, with 10 bases aligning to TRBD2. V trimming: 0 bases; J trimming: 1 base; junction bases outside the gene matches: 3. CDR3 length: 16 amino acids. CDR1 SGHNT and CDR2 YYREEE come from the germline V gene (reference sequence).

This rearrangement joins TRBV5-1 to TRBJ2-7; D might be TRBD1 (6 bases). Germline lookup yields CDR1 SGHRS and CDR2 YFSETQ. The length of the CDR3 is 14 residues. V was shortened by 6 bases and J by 4 bases, with 17 bases between the two germline ends. CDR3 amino acids: CASKWSQGPYEQYF. Written as DNA, the CDR3 is TGCGCCAGCAAATGGTCCCAGGGGCCATACGAGCAGTACTTC.

This sequence joins TRBV11-2 and TRBJ2-7; D is perhaps TRBD2 (5 bases). V shed 6 bases and J shed 6 bases, with 21 bases lying between them. Germline V lookup: CDR1 SGHAT, CDR2 FQNNGV. The CDR3 length is 15 residues. The CDR3 nucleotides are TGTGCCAGCAGACCCCTGCCTTTAGGTGAGGGCGAGCAGTACTTC. As protein: CASRPLPLGEGEQYF.

Turning to this clone: Its ends do not fully match the called genes, so a read error is possible. Other DNA variants within this sample encode the same CDR3. The CDR3 DNA sequence: TGTGCCAGCAGCCCTCCGGGCCTAGGGGACTATGGCTACACCTTT. This gives the protein CASSPPGLGDYGYTF. The V and J genes are TRBV7-8 and TRBJ1-2; possibly TRBD1 for D (5 bases). Germline loops: CDR1 SGHVS, CDR2 FQNEAQ. The CDR3 contains 15 residues.

This chain joins TRBV28 and TRBJ1-5; weak D call: TRBD1 (5 bases). Germline assignment: CDR1 MDHEN and CDR2 SYDVKM. This CDR3 is built from 14 residues. Trimming cost V 6 bases and J 7 bases, with 16 bases left between them. CDR3 DNA: TGTGCCAGCAGCCCTTCGGGACTTCACCAGCCCCAGCATTTT. This translates into CASSPSGLHQPQHF. Full variable domain (remainder filled in from reference TRBV28 and TRBJ1-5): DVKVTQSSRYLVKRTGEKVFLECVQDMDHENMFWYRQDPGLGLRLIYFSYDVKMKEKGDIPEGYSVSREKKERFSLILESASTNQTSMYLCASSPSGLHQPQHFGDGTRLSIL.

V and J are TRBV11-3 and TRBJ1-5, with 9 bases identical to TRBD1. Germline V gives CDR1 SGHNT, CDR2 YENEEA. V trimming: 5 bases; J trimming: 5 bases; junction bases outside the gene matches: 4. This CDR3 has 14 amino acids. The CDR3 region has the DNA TGTGCCAGCAGCCACCACAGGGGGCATCAGCCCCAGCATTTT. It specifies CASSHHRGHQPQHF.

The genes are TRBV19 and TRBJ1-1; unclear D gene. The CDR3 has 13 residues. Trimming shortened V by 7 bases and J by 1 base, and 10 bases separated the two germline ends. From germline, CDR1 is LNHDA and CDR2 SQIVND (reference sequence). CDR3 in amino acids: CASMGDWNTEAFF. In DNA form, the CDR3 reads TGTGCCAGTATGGGAGACTGGAACACTGAAGCTTTCTTT. Variable domain in full (rest from reference TRBV19 and TRBJ1-1): DGGITQSPKYLFRKEGQNVTLSCEQNLNHDAMYWYRQDPGQGLRLIYYSQIVNDFQKGDIAEGYSVSREKKESFPLTVTSAQKNPTAFYLCASMGDWNTEAFFGQGTRLTVV.

V gene TRBV9 combines with J gene TRBJ2-1; 9 bases are shared with TRBD2. Germline lookup yields CDR1 SGDLS and CDR2 YYNGEE. The CDR3 sequence is 15 residues long. Trimming cost V 2 bases and J 7 bases; bases outside gene matches: 7. The CDR3 loop is CASSVLAGVGNEQFF. DNA for the CDR3: TGTGCCAGCAGCGTCTTAGCGGGAGTGGGAAATGAGCAGTTCTTC.

V and J are TRBV5-1 and TRBJ2-7; TRBD1 aligns across 8 bases. Looked up from germline, CDR1 is SGHRS and CDR2 is YFSETQ. The CDR3 is made up of 15 amino acids. With 4 bases clipped from V and 5 bases from J, the junction kept 11 bases outside the gene matches. DNA of the CDR3: TGCGCCAGCAGCAGGGGACAGGCAGACATGGACGAGCAGTACTTC. Amino acids: CASSRGQADMDEQYF.

DNA of the CDR3: TGTGCCAGCAGCCCGGACAGTTACAATGAGCAGTTCTTC. It codes for CASSPDSYNEQFF. This rearrangement joins TRBV6-5 to TRBJ2-1; D possibly corresponds to TRBD1 (6 bases). CDR1 is MNHEY, CDR2 SVGAGI, per germline. The CDR3 has 13 residues. V was cut by 6 bases and J by 4 bases, with 10 bases left in between.

CDR3 sequence: CASSISDRAVIYEQYF. CDR3 nucleotides: TGCGCCAGCAGCATTTCCGACCGAGCGGTGATCTACGAGCAGTACTTC. This chain uses TRBV5-1 with TRBJ2-7; tentatively, D is TRBD2 (5 bases). The CDR3 is 16 amino acids. CDR1 SGHRS and CDR2 YFSETQ come from the germline V gene. V was clipped by 4 bases and J by 3 bases, with 20 bases between them.

This chain uses TRBV19 with TRBJ2-5; 9 nucleotides line up with TRBD2. The CDR3 loop spans 18 amino acids. V lost 5 bases and J lost 5; bases outside the gene matches: 18. Germline CDR1 is LNHDA and CDR2 is SQIVND (reference sequence). CDR3 in DNA: TGTGCCAGTAGTCCGAGGTTGGGTCTAGCGGGATCGTCGGAGACCCAGTACTTC. Protein product: CASSPRLGLAGSSETQYF. Together with reference TRBV19 and TRBJ2-5, the CDR3 gives the full variable domain: DGGITQSPKYLFRKEGQNVTLSCEQNLNHDAMYWYRQDPGQGLRLIYYSQIVNDFQKGDIAEGYSVSREKKESFPLTVTSAQKNPTAFYLCASSPRLGLAGSSETQYFGPGTRLLVL.

This clone is a singleton in its sample. This chain connects TRBV12-5 to TRBJ2-1, with 14 bases aligning to TRBD2. Germline CDR1 LGHNT, CDR2 FRNRAP. With 4 bases clipped from V and 0 bases from J, the junction kept 14 bases outside the gene matches. CDR3 length: 21 amino acids. CDR3 coding DNA: TGTGCTAGTGGTTATCGACCCTTCGGACTAGCGGGGGGTTACTCCTACAATGAGCAGTTCTTC. Its translation is CASGYRPFGLAGGYSYNEQFF.

The chain links TRBV29-1 to TRBJ2-1; 9 bases fit TRBD2. Germline CDR1 is SQVTM and CDR2 is ANQGSEA. Trimming took 1 base from V and 7 from J; bases not matched to a gene: 11. The CDR3 is 16 amino acids. Here the CDR3 reads CSVEGEGAGGRNEQFF. In DNA, the CDR3 is TGCAGCGTTGAAGGAGAGGGCGCGGGAGGGAGGAATGAGCAGTTCTTC.

The V gene is TRBV27, the J gene TRBJ2-7; 13 bases map to TRBD2. Germline loops: CDR1 MNHEY, CDR2 SMNVEV (reference sequence). CDR3 length: 11 residues. V lost 6 bases, J lost 11 bases, and 1 base stayed unmatched. The CDR3 region is CASSGTSGEYF. Here the CDR3 DNA reads TGTGCCAGCAGCGGGACTAGCGGGGAGTACTTC.

V usage is TRBV4-2 and J usage is TRBJ1-3; possible D gene TRBD1, 5 bases. There are 16 residues in the CDR3. Germline V CDR1 and CDR2: LGHNA, YNFKEQ. Deletions cut 0 bases from V and 1 base from J, with 10 bases between. Written as DNA, the CDR3 is TGTGCCAGCAGCCAAGATGGGCAGGGTTCTGGAAACACCATATATTTT. It yields the protein CASSQDGQGSGNTIYF.

This clone was recorded at least ten times. V is TRBV4-1 and J is TRBJ2-2; possibly TRBD2 for D (5 bases). This CDR3 region has 16 residues. V shed 4 bases and J shed 4 bases, with 16 bases lying between them. Germline CDR1 and CDR2: MGHRA and YSYEKL. The CDR3 sequence is CASSLAPGVGTGELFF. CDR3 bases: TGCGCCAGCAGCCTCGCACCCGGGGTCGGCACCGGGGAGCTGTTTTTT.

The chain uses TRBV30 and TRBJ1-4; D call uncertain. CDR1 is GTSNPN, CDR2 SVGIG, per germline (reference sequence). This CDR3 has 11 amino acids. CDR3 coding DNA: TGTGCAGGCGGGCATGATGAAAAACTGTTTTTT. Protein product: CAGGHDEKLFF.

This sequence joins TRBV6-1 and TRBJ2-3; D is possibly TRBD2 (6 bases). Germline V lookup: CDR1 MNHNS, CDR2 SASEGT. CDR3 length equals 18 residues. V shed 0 bases and J shed 3 bases, with 19 bases lying between them. As DNA, the CDR3 is TGTGCCAGCAGTGAAGCTGTTAACGGAGGGTTTGGGACAGATACGCAGTATTTT. This sequence encodes CASSEAVNGGFGTDTQYF.

This chain connects TRBV13 to TRBJ2-7, with TRBD2 as a possible D gene (5 bases). This CDR3 comprises 17 residues. Germline CDR1 reads PRHDT; CDR2 reads FYEKMQ (reference sequence). The V and J ends lost 0 bases and 5 bases respectively, with 20 bases between them. The DNA of the CDR3 is TGTGCCAGCAGCTTAGGGGGCCCTAGCTCCGTTAGGCACGAGCAGTACTTC. Its translation is CASSLGGPSSVRHEQYF. The full variable domain, with the rest looked up from reference TRBV13 and TRBJ2-7, is AAGVIQSPRHLIKEKRETATLKCYPIPRHDTVYWYQQGPGQDPQFLISFYEKMQSDKGSIPDRFSAQQFSDYHSELNMSSLELGDSALYFCASSLGGPSSVRHEQYFGPGTRLTVT.